This T cell receptor (beta chain) was found in a study of CD8 T cells in ankylosing spondylitis. Points from the study as a whole: The authors found the disease-linked clones to be CD8+ and relatively rare in peripheral blood. Previously reported in reactive arthritis synovial fluid and blood were some of the motif variants. Matched synovial fluid from ankylosing spondylitis patients was reported to be enriched for disease-linked clones. Within ankylosing spondylitis blood, a TCR beta motif made up of seven to nine highly homologous variants appeared to be characteristic.

Trimming took off 2 bases at V and 0 bases at J, with 11 bases between the two ends. This CDR3 has 15 amino acids. Germline loops: CDR1 SGHTA, CDR2 FQGNSA. This clonotype was picked up many times. What it recognizes is unknown. In making TCR beta libraries, quantitative 5'-RACE with molecular barcodes was used. TCRdb reanalysed the 5' RACE reads using MiXCR and keeps one entry per CDR3 protein. The sample holds 750,000 to 850,000 distinct CDR3 sequences; 12% are singletons and the top ten take just over 0.5%. This TCR derives from a male donor with ankylosing spondylitis. The chain employs TRBV7-2 and TRBJ2-7; perhaps TRBD2 as D (5 bases). The sequenced sample consisted of blood, either unsorted or a sorted T cell fraction (not recorded which). In nucleotides, the CDR3 is TGTGCCAGCAGCTTACGTGGGAGCGTCTCCTACGAGCAGTACTTC. Protein sequence: CASSLRGSVSYEQYF.